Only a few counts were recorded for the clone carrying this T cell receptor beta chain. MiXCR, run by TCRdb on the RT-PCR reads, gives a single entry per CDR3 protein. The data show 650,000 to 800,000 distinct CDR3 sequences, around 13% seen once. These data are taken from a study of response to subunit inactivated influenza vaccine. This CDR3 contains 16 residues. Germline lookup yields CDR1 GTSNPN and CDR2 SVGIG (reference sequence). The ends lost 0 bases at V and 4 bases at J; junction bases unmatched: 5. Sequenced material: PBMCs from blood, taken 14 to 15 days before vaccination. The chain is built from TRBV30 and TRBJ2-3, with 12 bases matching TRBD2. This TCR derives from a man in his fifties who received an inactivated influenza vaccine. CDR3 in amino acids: CAWSVLTSGGADTQYF. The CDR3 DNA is TGTGCCTGGAGTGTACTGACTAGCGGGGGCGCAGATACGCAGTATTTT.